This is a list of T cell receptor beta chains from one sample in a study of blood T cell repertoires in COVID-19. Libraries were prepared by immunoSEQ multiplex PCR; TCRdb keeps only in-frame clonotypes and omits some of them. The table has about 140,000 clones, 60% to 80% seen once. Sequencing was performed on peripheral blood. Receptor source: a woman in her forties or fifties with active or convalescent COVID-19. The CDR3 runs from the conserved cysteine through the conserved F or W.

cdr3_aa: CASSYGTDSSYGYTF
j_call: TRBJ1-2
v_call: TRBV6-2/TRBV6-3

cdr3_aa: CASSHGGLGSPLHF
j_call: TRBJ1-6
v_call: TRBV7-3

cdr3_aa: CASSVVRQVSSYNEQFF
j_call: TRBJ2-1
v_call: TRBV9

cdr3_aa: CASTGGGQTYGYTF
j_call: TRBJ1-2
v_call: TRBV7-9

cdr3_aa: CASSSIGQGGSPLHF
j_call: TRBJ1-6
v_call: TRBV7-2

cdr3_aa: CASSLTVNQPQHF
j_call: TRBJ1-5
v_call: TRBV7-6

cdr3_aa: CASSLEGQGNTIYF
j_call: TRBJ1-3
v_call: TRBV7-9

cdr3_aa: CASSLGGTSPLHF
j_call: TRBJ1-6
v_call: TRBV7-6

cdr3_aa: CASSFSPTGVNEQFF
j_call: TRBJ2-1
v_call: TRBV11-3

cdr3_aa: CASSFDRTGRAKNIQYF
j_call: TRBJ2-4
v_call: TRBV5-6

cdr3_aa: CASSPQDRNTEAFF
j_call: TRBJ1-1
v_call: TRBV18

cdr3_aa: CSVEAGGGYGYTF
j_call: TRBJ1-2
v_call: TRBV29-1

cdr3_aa: CASSSNPSLGPNQPQHF
j_call: TRBJ1-5
v_call: TRBV11-2

cdr3_aa: CASSRQGQTNEKLFF
j_call: TRBJ1-4
v_call: TRBV7-9

cdr3_aa: CASRLQGTFTDTQYF
j_call: TRBJ2-3
v_call: TRBV2

cdr3_aa: CASSFDRGFQETQYF
j_call: TRBJ2-5
v_call: TRBV5-4

cdr3_aa: CASSLELGGGLNTEAFF
j_call: TRBJ1-1
v_call: TRBV5-6

cdr3_aa: CASRPDRVNTEAFF
j_call: TRBJ1-1
v_call: TRBV7-9

cdr3_aa: CASSVNRGEPQHF
j_call: TRBJ1-5
v_call: TRBV5-6

cdr3_aa: CASSLGPNGGVRNEQFF
j_call: TRBJ2-1
v_call: TRBV7-2

cdr3_aa: CASNYGNTIYF
j_call: TRBJ1-3
v_call: TRBV19

cdr3_aa: CASSRTGTGEDYGYTF
j_call: TRBJ1-2
v_call: TRBV4-2

cdr3_aa: CASSVAPGGANTEAFF
j_call: TRBJ1-1
v_call: TRBV9

cdr3_aa: CASSVKGLRTRTPGNTIYF
j_call: TRBJ1-3
v_call: TRBV9

cdr3_aa: CASSPRTGFYGYTF
j_call: TRBJ1-2
v_call: TRBV4-3

cdr3_aa: CASSPPERPYGYTF
j_call: TRBJ1-2
v_call: TRBV18

cdr3_aa: CASSLGGGTSQFF
j_call: TRBJ2-1
v_call: TRBV7-8

cdr3_aa: CASSSFSNTEAFF
j_call: TRBJ1-1
v_call: TRBV19

cdr3_aa: CASSVDLLRDTEAFF
j_call: TRBJ1-1
v_call: TRBV9

cdr3_aa: CASSQGGGSYNEQFF
j_call: TRBJ2-1
v_call: TRBV4-3

cdr3_aa: CASSLNREHYGYTF
j_call: TRBJ1-2
v_call: TRBV27

cdr3_aa: CASSLAGQPTEAFF
j_call: TRBJ1-1
v_call: TRBV7-2

cdr3_aa: CASSARTGNDYGYTF
j_call: TRBJ1-2
v_call: TRBV7-6

cdr3_aa: CATSAHRGTGNTIYF
j_call: TRBJ1-3
v_call: TRBV24-1

cdr3_aa: CASSFLLWEEQYF
j_call: TRBJ2-7
v_call: TRBV12-3/TRBV12-4

cdr3_aa: CASSWGGSTDTQYF
j_call: TRBJ2-3
v_call: TRBV7-9

cdr3_aa: CATSDLGGPTEAFF
j_call: TRBJ1-1
v_call: TRBV24-1

cdr3_aa: CASGRGGRTEAFF
j_call: TRBJ1-1
v_call: TRBV28

cdr3_aa: CARSWHGTPLGTQYF
j_call: TRBJ2-5
v_call: TRBV5-3

cdr3_aa: CASSYGTGGGIQYF
j_call: TRBJ2-4
v_call: TRBV5-6